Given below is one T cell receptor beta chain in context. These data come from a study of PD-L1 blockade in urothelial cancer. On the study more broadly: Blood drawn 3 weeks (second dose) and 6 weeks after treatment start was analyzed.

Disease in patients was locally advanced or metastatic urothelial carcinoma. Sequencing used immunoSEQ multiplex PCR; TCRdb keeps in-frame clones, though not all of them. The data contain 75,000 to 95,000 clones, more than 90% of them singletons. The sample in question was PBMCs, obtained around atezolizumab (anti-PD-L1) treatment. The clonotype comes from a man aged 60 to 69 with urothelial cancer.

The CDR3 is CASIDRDRGTYEQYF. The CDR3 DNA sequence: TGTGCCAGCATCGACCGGGACAGGGGAACCTACGAGCAGTACTTC. The genes are TRBV5-4 and TRBJ2-7, with 10 bases fitting TRBD1. The J segment lost 2 bases and the V segment lost 6 bases, leaving 8 bases of the junction unmatched. Germline CDR1 SGHNT, CDR2 YYREEE (reference sequence). The length of the CDR3 is 15 residues.